This T cell receptor (beta chain) is drawn from a study of T cells in Graves' hyperthyroidism and ophthalmopathy. Study conclusions and caveats: Most thyroid clonotypes with frequency above 0.001 were detected in blood.

About this clonotype itself: Its target is unknown.

The CDR3 is 15 residues long. The V gene lost 5 bases and the J gene lost 0 bases, with 14 bases spanning the gap. Germline V lookup: CDR1 GTSNPN, CDR2 SVGIG (reference sequence). The CDR3 regions of TCR beta were amplified from RNA transcripts. First-round RT-PCR of the TCR CDR3 relied on the HTBI primer set. TCRdb re-analysed the multiplex PCR reads in MiXCR, keeping a single row per CDR3 protein. This sample has hundreds of thousands of distinct CDR3 sequences, with roughly 16% found just once. Uncontrolled infection, other autoimmune disease, pregnancy and lactation each barred patients from inclusion.

The gene calls are TRBV30 and TRBJ2-1; D is ambiguous. Sequences were obtained from blood. This clonotype originated in a woman aged 30 to 39 with Graves' hyperthyroidism. CDR3 region: CAWGKFLSSYNEQFF. As DNA, the CDR3 is TGTGCCTGGGGTAAATTCCTTAGCTCCTACAATGAGCAGTTCTTC. The full variable domain, completed using reference TRBV30 and TRBJ2-1, is SQTIHQWPATLVQPVGSPLSLECTVEGTSNPNLYWYRQAAGRGLQLLFYSVGIGQISSEVPQNLSASRPQDRQFILSSKKLLLSDSGFYLCAWGKFLSSYNEQFFGPGTRLTVL.